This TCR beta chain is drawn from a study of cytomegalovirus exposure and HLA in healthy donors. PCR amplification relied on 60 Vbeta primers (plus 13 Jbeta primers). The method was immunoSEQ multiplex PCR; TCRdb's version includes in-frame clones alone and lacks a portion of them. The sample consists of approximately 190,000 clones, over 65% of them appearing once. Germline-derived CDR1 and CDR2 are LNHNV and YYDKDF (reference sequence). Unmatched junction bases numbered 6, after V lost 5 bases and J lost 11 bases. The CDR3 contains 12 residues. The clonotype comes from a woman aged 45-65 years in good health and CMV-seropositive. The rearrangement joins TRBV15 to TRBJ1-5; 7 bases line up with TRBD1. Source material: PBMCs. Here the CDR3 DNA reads TGTGCCACCAGCGGTGGGACAGCGACCCAGCATTTT. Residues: CATSGGTATQHF.